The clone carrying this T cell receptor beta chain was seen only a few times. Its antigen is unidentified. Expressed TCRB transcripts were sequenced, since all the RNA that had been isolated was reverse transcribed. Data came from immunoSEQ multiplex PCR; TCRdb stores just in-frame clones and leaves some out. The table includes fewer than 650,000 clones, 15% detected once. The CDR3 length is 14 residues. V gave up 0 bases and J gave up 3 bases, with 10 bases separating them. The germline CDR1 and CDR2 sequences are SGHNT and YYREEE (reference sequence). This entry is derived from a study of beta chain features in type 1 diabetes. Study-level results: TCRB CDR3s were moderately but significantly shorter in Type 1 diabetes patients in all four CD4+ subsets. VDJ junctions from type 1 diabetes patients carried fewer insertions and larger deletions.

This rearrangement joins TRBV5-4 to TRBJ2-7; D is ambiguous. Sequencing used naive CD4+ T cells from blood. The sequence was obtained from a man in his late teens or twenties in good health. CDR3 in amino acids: CASSLDSLSYEQYF. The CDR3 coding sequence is TGTGCCAGCAGCTTGGACAGCTTAAGCTACGAGCAGTACTTC.